This TCR beta chain was captured in a study of cytomegalovirus exposure and HLA in healthy donors. The CDR3 runs 14 residues. Germline loops: CDR1 MRHNA, CDR2 SNTAGT. V gave up 5 bases and J gave up 5 bases; unmatched junction bases: 6. To note about this clone: As yet, its antigen is unknown.

The PCR ran on 60 Vbeta and 13 Jbeta primers. Assay: immunoSEQ multiplex PCR; the TCRdb copy retains only in-frame clones and omits some. The sample includes about 190,000 clones, less than 90% of them seen just once. Notes on the study in general: It was reported that TCR beta sequences correctly inferred the HLA-A and HLA-B alleles for most subjects. Donor immune exposure was known only as CMV serostatus.

The source of this sequence is a boy younger than 18 in good health and CMV-seronegative. The chain employs TRBV6-4 and TRBJ2-1; TRBD1 matches at 7 bases. Input material: PBMCs. This CDR3 is CASSRTGEDNEQFF. CDR3 in DNA: TGTGCCAGCAGTAGAACAGGGGAAGACAATGAGCAGTTCTTC.